Shown below are 32 T cell receptor beta chains from a single sample sequenced in a study of vaccination effects on CD4 cells after COVID-19. Their antigens remain unidentified. Sequencing used immunoSEQ multiplex PCR; TCRdb keeps in-frame clones, though not all of them. The sample lists 60,000 to 90,000 clones, 80% to 85% occurring once. Antigen-specific CD4+ T cells were expanded (with viral peptide pools) by the ViraFEST assay ahead of sequencing. Isolating CD4+ T cells followed approximately 9 days of culture. All participants had two doses of either the BNT162b2 or mRNA-1273 vaccine. This specimen consisted of CD4+ T cells from PBMCs cultured with HCoV-229E spike peptides, obtained after COVID-19 vaccination. The receptors derive from a human donor who received a COVID-19 vaccine.

This chain connects TRBV28 to TRBJ2-1; unclear D gene. Deletions cut 6 bases from V and 0 bases from J, with 12 bases between. The germline V gene has CDR1 MDHEN and CDR2 SYDVKM. The CDR3 is 15 residues long. The CDR3 DNA reads as TGTGCCAGCAGCTTCAGTCTTAGCTCCTACAATGAGCAGTTCTTC. This encodes CASSFSLSSYNEQFF.

V and J are TRBV20-1 and TRBJ2-1; D is possibly TRBD1 (5 bases). The CDR3 length is 11 residues. Trimming pared 7 bases from V and 6 bases from J, leaving 10 bases between. In germline, CDR1 is DFQATT, CDR2 SNEGSKA (reference sequence). The CDR3 spells CSVGRGNEQFF. Written as DNA, the CDR3 is TGCAGTGTTGGTAGGGGCAATGAGCAGTTCTTC.

The chain is built from TRBV28 and TRBJ2-5; D tentatively reads TRBD1 or TRBD2 (6 bases each). The germline CDR1 and CDR2 sequences are MDHEN and SYDVKM. This CDR3 comprises 15 residues. V dropped 9 bases and J dropped 6 bases, with 23 bases sitting between them. The CDR3 DNA reads TGTGCCAGTTCTATCCTTGGAGGGGGGCGGAAGACCCAGTACTTC. It yields the protein CASSILGGGRKTQYF.

This clone was seen only once. J is TRBJ2-3 and V is TRBV5-1; TRBD1 aligns across 9 bases. V lost 3 bases to trimming and J lost 2 bases; unmatched junction nucleotides: 4. The CDR3 covers 15 residues. Germline lookup yields CDR1 SGHRS and CDR2 YFSETQ. Written as DNA, the CDR3 is TGCGCCAGCAGCTCCGGGACAGGGACCACAGATACGCAGTATTTT. It yields the protein CASSSGTGTTDTQYF.

V and J are TRBV29-1 and TRBJ1-2; D gene uncertain. The V gene lost 3 bases and the J gene lost 8 bases, with 13 bases spanning the gap. Germline-derived CDR1 and CDR2 are SQVTM and ANQGSEA. The CDR3 contains 12 residues. The CDR3, as DNA: TGCAGCGTTGAGTCGGTCTTTAAGGGCTACACCTTC. This codes for CSVESVFKGYTF. The complete variable domain, with remaining parts taken from reference TRBV29-1 and TRBJ1-2, reads SAVISQKPSRDICQRGTSLTIQCQVDSQVTMMFWYRQQPGQSLTLIATANQGSEATYESGFVIDKFPISRPNLTFSTLTVSNMSPEDSSIYLCSVESVFKGYTFGSGTRLTVV.

V gene TRBV30 combines with J gene TRBJ2-4; D is unresolved. The CDR3 totals 18 residues. Trimming removed 2 bases from V and 0 bases from J, with 20 bases in between. The V gene's germline CDR1 is GTSNPN and CDR2 SVGIG (reference sequence). CDR3 protein: CAWSQGYGIGQAKNIQYF. CDR3 sequence (DNA): TGTGCCTGGAGTCAAGGGTATGGAATTGGCCAAGCCAAAAACATTCAGTACTTC.

This chain uses TRBV20-1 with TRBJ1-5, with D possibly matching TRBD1 (6 bases). Trimming left V 4 bases short and J 3 bases short, with 16 bases between. There are 15 residues in the CDR3. The germline V gene encodes CDR1 DFQATT and CDR2 SNEGSKA (reference sequence). The chain's CDR3 is CSAIDPGGANQPQHF. The CDR3 DNA is TGCAGTGCTATTGATCCCGGGGGGGCCAATCAGCCCCAGCATTTT.

V and J are TRBV24-1 and TRBJ1-2; TRBD1 aligns across 7 bases. V trimming: 7 bases; J trimming: 3 bases; junction bases outside the gene matches: 4. The germline gives CDR1 KGHDR, CDR2 SFDVKD. This CDR3 region has 13 residues. CDR3 sequence (DNA): TGTGCCACCAGCGGGACAGACTACTATGGCTACACCTTC. The encoded protein is CATSGTDYYGYTF.

V usage is TRBV4-2 and J usage is TRBJ2-5; TRBD2 agrees at 7 bases. This CDR3 spans 14 amino acids. Germline V gene data show CDR1 as LGHNA and CDR2 as YNFKEQ. CDR3 sequence (DNA): TGTGCGGGAGGGGTTTCGGTTTCACAAGAGACCCAGTACTTC. Encoded protein: CAGGVSVSQETQYF.

This clone was seen just once. The V and J genes are TRBV29-1 and TRBJ1-2; maybe TRBD1 (5 bases). V dropped 6 bases and J dropped 4 bases, with 18 bases sitting between them. Per germline, CDR1 SQVTM and CDR2 ANQGSEA. The CDR3 is made up of 14 amino acids. The CDR3 reads CSVDWDGPLYGYTF. CDR3 nucleotides: TGCAGCGTCGACTGGGACGGACCCCTCTATGGCTACACCTTC.

The chain employs TRBV18 and TRBJ2-5; 9 bases align to TRBD1. The CDR3 has 14 amino acids. Losses at the gene ends were 5 bases for V and 5 bases for J; bases not matched to a gene: 6. Per the germline V gene, CDR1 is KGHSH and CDR2 is LQKENI. The CDR3 DNA reads TGTGCCAGCTCAACAGGGGGCAGTGGGGAGACCCAGTACTTC. Translation: CASSTGGSGETQYF.

This clone showed up just once. The genes are TRBV2 and TRBJ1-4; D is ambiguous. The CDR3 is 12 residues long. Per germline, CDR1 SNHLY and CDR2 FYNNEI. The germline V and J ends were trimmed by 10 bases and 0 bases, with 6 bases remaining between them. Written as DNA, the CDR3 is TGTGCCACGAGGGCAACTAATGAAAAACTGTTTTTT. Translated: CATRATNEKLFF. The whole variable domain, filled in from reference TRBV2 and TRBJ1-4, reads EPEVTQTPSHQVTQMGQEVILRCVPISNHLYFYWYRQILGQKVEFLVSFYNNEISEKSEIFDDQFSVERPDGSNFTLKIRSTKLEDSAMYFCATRATNEKLFFGSGTQLSVL.

The V gene is TRBV11-1, the J gene TRBJ1-1; no clear D gene. The CDR3 loop spans 15 amino acids. The germline CDR1 and CDR2 sequences are SGHAT and FQDESV (reference sequence). V lost 1 base, J lost 5 bases, and 14 bases lay in between. The chain's CDR3 is CASSLEASRRTEAFF. DNA for the CDR3: TGTGCCAGCAGCTTAGAGGCCAGCCGGAGGACTGAAGCTTTCTTT.

The chain couples TRBV5-1 to TRBJ2-3; tentative D call: TRBD2 (5 bases). The germline V and J ends were trimmed by 4 bases and 0 bases, with 12 bases remaining between them. The CDR3 contains 15 residues. The germline V gene encodes CDR1 SGHRS and CDR2 YFSETQ. The CDR3 sequence: CASSVTTPSTDTQYF. The CDR3 region has the DNA TGCGCCAGCAGCGTGACTACTCCTAGCACAGATACGCAGTATTTT.

The genes are TRBV5-1 and TRBJ2-3; 9 bases agree with TRBD1. CDR1 is SGHRS and CDR2 is YFSETQ in the germline V gene. V lost 0 bases and J lost 4; bases outside the gene matches: 3. This CDR3 is 15 amino acids long. CDR3 in amino acids: CASSLAGQGSDTQYF. In DNA form, the CDR3 reads TGCGCCAGCAGCTTGGCGGGACAGGGTTCAGATACGCAGTATTTT.

This chain connects TRBV28 to TRBJ1-2, with 10 positions matching TRBD1. V was clipped by 6 bases and J by 8 bases; unmatched bases: 12. CDR3 length equals 15 residues. Looked up from germline, CDR1 is MDHEN and CDR2 is SYDVKM. CDR3 in DNA: TGTGCCAGCAGAACCGGGACAGGGGATTTGGGCGGCTACACCTTC. This codes for CASRTGTGDLGGYTF.

The chain carries TRBV27 and TRBJ2-2; TRBD1 is a possible D gene (6 bases). V lost 10 bases and J 4 bases, leaving 16 bases between the germline ends. The length of the CDR3 is 14 residues. CDR1 is MNHEY and CDR2 is SMNVEV in the germline V gene (reference sequence). This chain's CDR3 is CATHKGGPTGELFF. The CDR3 nucleotides read TGTGCCACCCATAAAGGGGGACCCACCGGGGAGCTGTTTTTT.

This clone is a singleton in its sample. The chain combines TRBV10-3 with TRBJ1-4; no firm D call. CDR1 is ENHRY and CDR2 is SYGVKD in the germline V gene. Trimming cost V 7 bases and J 5 bases, with 11 bases left between them. The CDR3 totals 13 residues. The CDR3 DNA follows: TGTGCCATCAACCAGGCCATAAATGAAAAACTGTTTTTT. It specifies CAINQAINEKLFF.

This rearrangement joins TRBV6-5 to TRBJ1-4, with TRBD1 as a possible D gene (5 bases). Germline CDR1 MNHEY, CDR2 SVGAGI. There are 14 residues in the CDR3. Trimming shortened V by 7 bases and J by 5 bases, and 14 bases separated the two germline ends. The chain's CDR3 is CASTTRGTNEKLFF. CDR3 nucleotide sequence: TGTGCCAGCACCACTAGGGGAACAAATGAAAAACTGTTTTTT.

This sequence joins TRBV7-2 and TRBJ1-2; TRBD1 might be the D (5 bases). Germline V lookup: CDR1 SGHTA, CDR2 FQGNSA. This CDR3 is built from 14 residues. Trimming stripped 1 base from V and 4 bases from J, with 10 bases between. CDR3 residues: CASSLDRQGYGYTF. CDR3 bases: TGTGCCAGCAGCTTAGATCGGCAGGGCTATGGCTACACCTTC.

The chain links TRBV20-1 to TRBJ2-5; 8 bases agree with TRBD2. With V trimmed by 3 bases and J by 4 bases, 4 bases remained unmatched. Germline assignment: CDR1 DFQATT and CDR2 SNEGSKA (reference sequence). This CDR3 region has 13 residues. CDR3 nucleotides: TGCAGTGCTAGTGTTAGCGGGGTAGAGACCCAGTACTTC. As protein: CSASVSGVETQYF.

This clone showed up just a few times. The chain links TRBV5-6 to TRBJ1-5; 7 bases fit TRBD1. The CDR3 has 13 residues. The V gene end was trimmed by 7 bases and the J gene end by 6 bases; junction bases not matched to a gene: 7. Germline V gene sequence: CDR1 SGHDT, CDR2 YYEEEE. CDR3: CASGQQGTQPQHF. In DNA form, the CDR3 reads TGTGCCAGCGGCCAACAGGGGACTCAGCCCCAGCATTTT.

The chain combines TRBV7-8 with TRBJ2-1, with 12 bases fitting TRBD2. Germline V CDR1 and CDR2: SGHVS, FQNEAQ. J lost 6 bases, V lost 0 bases, and 3 bases had no gene match. CDR3 length: 16 residues. DNA for the CDR3: TGTGCCAGCAGCTTAGCGGCTAGCGGGGGGGCCAATGAGCAGTTCTTC. It codes for CASSLAASGGANEQFF.

The rearrangement links TRBV6-2 or TRBV6-3 to TRBJ1-5; D is undetermined. This CDR3 region has 17 residues. CDR1 MNHEY and CDR2 SVGEGT come from the germline V gene. V lost 0 bases and J 4 bases, leaving 16 bases between the germline ends. The CDR3 region has the DNA TGTGCCAGCAGTTACTCCGACCTCCCCCGCGGGAATCAGCCCCAGCATTTT. This codes for CASSYSDLPRGNQPQHF.

The chain links TRBV12-3 or TRBV12-4 to TRBJ1-1, with a tentative D call TRBD1 (6 bases). The CDR3 extends over 13 amino acids. The V end lost 5 bases, the J end lost 4 bases, and 11 bases lay between the germline ends. The CDR3 sequence is CASSNYRATEAFF. The CDR3 nucleotides read TGTGCCAGCAGTAATTACAGGGCCACTGAAGCTTTCTTT.

V and J are TRBV5-1 and TRBJ2-5; 7 nucleotides match TRBD1. V was pared by 7 bases and J by 4 bases, with 7 bases of the junction left unmatched. The CDR3 extends over 13 amino acids. CDR1 and CDR2 (germline): SGHRS, YFSETQ. DNA of the CDR3: TGCGCCAGCCACCACAGGGGAAGAGAGACCCAGTACTTC. Translation gives CASHHRGRETQYF.

CDR3 amino acids: CASSSVTGMNTGELFF. The CDR3, as DNA: TGTGCCAGCAGTTCAGTGACAGGGATGAACACCGGGGAGCTGTTTTTT. The chain employs TRBV6-5 and TRBJ2-2; 7 bases agree with TRBD1. After removal of 4 bases from V and 1 base from J, the junction contained 6 bases not matched to a gene. The germline V gene encodes CDR1 MNHEY and CDR2 SVGAGI. The CDR3 has 16 amino acids.

This chain uses TRBV7-2 with TRBJ2-7; 8 positions match TRBD1. Per the germline V gene, CDR1 is SGHTA and CDR2 is FQGNSA. The junction had 8 bases not matched to a gene; V was cut back by 5 bases and J by 5 bases. The CDR3 covers 14 residues. The CDR3 nucleotides are TGTGCCAGCAGCCTGGACAGGGCGATCAACGAGCAGTACGTC. Translating it yields CASSLDRAINEQYV.

The V gene is TRBV6-5, the J gene TRBJ2-1, with 8 bases aligning to TRBD2. The CDR3 contains 15 residues. J lost 5 bases, V lost 4 bases, and 7 bases had no gene match. The germline V gene encodes CDR1 MNHEY and CDR2 SVGAGI. In nucleotides, the CDR3 is TGTGCCAGCAGTTCTCCGGGCGGGGGGCACAATGAGCAGTTCTTC. This sequence encodes CASSSPGGGHNEQFF.

This clone was seen only once. V gene TRBV19 combines with J gene TRBJ1-1; 8 bases are shared with TRBD1. This CDR3 contains 16 residues. CDR1 is LNHDA and CDR2 is SQIVND in the germline V gene (reference sequence). The trim removed 0 bases at V and 5 bases at J, leaving 8 bases unmatched. The CDR3 region is CASSIEGRGRGTEAFF. CDR3 coding DNA: TGTGCCAGTAGTATAGAGGGCAGGGGGCGAGGAACTGAAGCTTTCTTT.

This sequence joins TRBV4-1 and TRBJ1-5, with D maybe TRBD1 (5 bases). Per the germline V gene, CDR1 is MGHRA and CDR2 is YSYEKL. This CDR3 region has 15 residues. V lost 1 base and J lost 11, with 18 bases in between. CDR3 DNA: TGCGCCAGCAGCCAAGCTTTCGGGGGTCTCAAGGCCCAGCATTTT. Amino acids: CASSQAFGGLKAQHF.

J is TRBJ1-1 and V is TRBV19; 7 bases align to TRBD1. Per the germline V gene, CDR1 is LNHDA and CDR2 is SQIVND (reference sequence). This CDR3 has 15 residues. Trimming cost V 1 base and J 0 bases; bases outside gene matches: 2. The CDR3 bases are TGTGCCAGTAGTATAGCAACAGGGGTGAACACTGAAGCTTTCTTT. Translated: CASSIATGVNTEAFF.